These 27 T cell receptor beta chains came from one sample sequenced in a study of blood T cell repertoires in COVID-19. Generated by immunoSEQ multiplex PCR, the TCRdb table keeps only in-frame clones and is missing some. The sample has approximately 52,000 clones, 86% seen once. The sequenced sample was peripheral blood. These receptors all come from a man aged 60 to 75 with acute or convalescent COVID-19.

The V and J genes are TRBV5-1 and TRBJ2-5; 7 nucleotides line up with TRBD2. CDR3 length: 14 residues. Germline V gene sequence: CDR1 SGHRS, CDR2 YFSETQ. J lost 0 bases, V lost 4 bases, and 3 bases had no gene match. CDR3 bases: TGCGCCAGCAGCCACGCGGGAGACCAAGAGACCCAGTACTTC. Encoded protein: CASSHAGDQETQYF.

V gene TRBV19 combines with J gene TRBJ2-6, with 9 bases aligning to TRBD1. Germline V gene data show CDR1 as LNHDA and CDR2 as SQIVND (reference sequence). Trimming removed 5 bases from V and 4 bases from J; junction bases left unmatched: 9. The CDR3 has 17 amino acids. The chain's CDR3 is CASSPGQGISGANVLTF. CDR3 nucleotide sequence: TGTGCCAGTAGTCCGGGACAGGGAATCTCCGGGGCCAACGTCCTGACTTTC.

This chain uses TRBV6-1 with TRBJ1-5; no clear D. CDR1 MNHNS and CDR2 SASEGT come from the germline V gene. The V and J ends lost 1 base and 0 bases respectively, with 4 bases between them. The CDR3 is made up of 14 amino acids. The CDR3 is CASSEVNSNQPQHF. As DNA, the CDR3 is TGTGCCAGCAGTGAAGTTAATAGCAATCAGCCCCAGCATTTT.

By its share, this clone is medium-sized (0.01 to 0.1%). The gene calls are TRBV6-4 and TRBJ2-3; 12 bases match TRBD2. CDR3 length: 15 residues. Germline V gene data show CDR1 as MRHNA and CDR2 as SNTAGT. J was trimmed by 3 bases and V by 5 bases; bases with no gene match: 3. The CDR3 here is CASSPGTSGTDTQYF. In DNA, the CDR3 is TGTGCCAGCAGTCCCGGGACTAGCGGGACAGATACGCAGTATTTT.

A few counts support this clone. The CDR3 protein is CASSPGTENYGYTF. The DNA of the CDR3 is TGTGCCAGCAGCCCCGGGACAGAAAACTATGGCTACACCTTC. This chain links TRBV4-2 with TRBJ1-2; 7 bases are a match to TRBD1. CDR1 is LGHNA and CDR2 is YNFKEQ in the germline V gene. V shed 4 bases and J 2 bases; nucleotides not matched to a gene: 4. This CDR3 has 14 amino acids.

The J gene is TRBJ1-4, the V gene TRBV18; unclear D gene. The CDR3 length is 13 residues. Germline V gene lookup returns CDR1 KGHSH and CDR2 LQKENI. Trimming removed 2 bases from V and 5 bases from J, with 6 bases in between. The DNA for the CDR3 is TGTGCCAGCTCACCAAGAGGGAATGAAAAACTGTTTTTT. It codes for CASSPRGNEKLFF.

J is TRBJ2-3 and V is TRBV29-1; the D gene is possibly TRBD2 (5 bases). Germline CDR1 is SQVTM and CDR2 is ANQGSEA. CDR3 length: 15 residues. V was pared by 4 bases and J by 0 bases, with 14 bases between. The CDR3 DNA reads TGCAGCGTTGTGCTAGTTGGAGGTAGCACAGATACGCAGTATTTT. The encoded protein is CSVVLVGGSTDTQYF.

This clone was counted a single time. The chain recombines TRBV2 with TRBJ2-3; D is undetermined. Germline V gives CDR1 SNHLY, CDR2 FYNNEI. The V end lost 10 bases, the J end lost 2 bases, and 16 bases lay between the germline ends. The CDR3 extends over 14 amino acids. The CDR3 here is CATQDGVPTDTQYF. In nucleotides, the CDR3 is TGTGCCACCCAAGACGGAGTACCCACAGATACGCAGTATTTT.

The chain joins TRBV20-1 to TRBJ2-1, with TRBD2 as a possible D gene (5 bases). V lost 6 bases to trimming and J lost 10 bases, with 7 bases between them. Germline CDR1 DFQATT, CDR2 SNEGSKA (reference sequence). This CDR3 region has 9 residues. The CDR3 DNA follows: TGCAGTGCCGGGGTAGAGCAGTTCTTC. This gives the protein CSAGVEQFF.

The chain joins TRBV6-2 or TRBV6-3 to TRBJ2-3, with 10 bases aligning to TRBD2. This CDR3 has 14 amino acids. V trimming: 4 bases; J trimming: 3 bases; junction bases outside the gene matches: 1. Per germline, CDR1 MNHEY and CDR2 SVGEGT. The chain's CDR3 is CASSLAGGTDTQYF. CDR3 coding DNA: TGTGCCAGCAGTTTAGCGGGGGGAACAGATACGCAGTATTTT.

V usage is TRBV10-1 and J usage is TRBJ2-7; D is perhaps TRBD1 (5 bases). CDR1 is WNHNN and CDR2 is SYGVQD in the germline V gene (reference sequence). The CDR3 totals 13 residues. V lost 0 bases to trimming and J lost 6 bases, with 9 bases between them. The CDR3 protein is CASSESAGREQYF. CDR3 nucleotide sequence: TGCGCCAGCAGTGAGTCGGCAGGGCGCGAGCAGTACTTC.

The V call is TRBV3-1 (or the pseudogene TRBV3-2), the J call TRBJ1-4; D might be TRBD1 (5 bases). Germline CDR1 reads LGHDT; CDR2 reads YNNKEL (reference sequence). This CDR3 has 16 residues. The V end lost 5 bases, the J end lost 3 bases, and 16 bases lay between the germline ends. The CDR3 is CASSWGTGTPNEKLFF. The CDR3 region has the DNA TGTGCCAGCAGCTGGGGCACAGGAACCCCTAATGAAAAACTGTTTTTT.

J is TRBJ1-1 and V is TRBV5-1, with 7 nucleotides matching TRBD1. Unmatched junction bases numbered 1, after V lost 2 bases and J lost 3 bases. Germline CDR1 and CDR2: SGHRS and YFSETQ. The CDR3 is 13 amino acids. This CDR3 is CASSFDRDTEAFF. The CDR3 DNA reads TGCGCCAGCAGCTTCGACAGGGACACTGAAGCTTTCTTT.

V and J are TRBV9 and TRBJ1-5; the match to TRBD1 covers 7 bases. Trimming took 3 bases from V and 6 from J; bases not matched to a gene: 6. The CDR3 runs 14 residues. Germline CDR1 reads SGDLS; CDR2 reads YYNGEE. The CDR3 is CASSASGGAQPQHF. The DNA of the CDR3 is TGTGCCAGCAGCGCATCAGGGGGTGCTCAGCCCCAGCATTTT.

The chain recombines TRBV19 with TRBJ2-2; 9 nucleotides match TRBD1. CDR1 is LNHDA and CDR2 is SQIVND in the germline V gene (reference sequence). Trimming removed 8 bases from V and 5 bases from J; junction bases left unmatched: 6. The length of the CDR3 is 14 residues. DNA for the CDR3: TGTGCCAGTCAAGGGACAGGGAGGACCGGGGAGCTGTTTTTT. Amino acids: CASQGTGRTGELFF.

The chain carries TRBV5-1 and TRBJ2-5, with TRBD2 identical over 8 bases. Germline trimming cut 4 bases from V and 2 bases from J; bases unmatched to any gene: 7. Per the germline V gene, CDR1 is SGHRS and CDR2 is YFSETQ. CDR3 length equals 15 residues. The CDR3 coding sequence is TGCGCCAGCAGCCGAGACAGCGGGAGTCAAGAGACCCAGTACTTC. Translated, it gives CASSRDSGSQETQYF. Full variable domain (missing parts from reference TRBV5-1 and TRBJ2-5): KAGVTQTPRYLIKTRGQQVTLSCSPISGHRSVSWYQQTPGQGLQFLFEYFSETQRNKGNFPGRFSGRQFSNSRSEMNVSTLELGDSALYLCASSRDSGSQETQYFGPGTRLLVL.

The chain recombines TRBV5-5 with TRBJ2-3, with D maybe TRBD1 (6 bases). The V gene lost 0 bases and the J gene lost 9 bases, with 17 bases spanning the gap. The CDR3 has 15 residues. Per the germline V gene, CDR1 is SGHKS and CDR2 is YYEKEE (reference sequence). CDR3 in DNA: TGTGCCAGCAGCTTGGCAACAACGACAGGTCGAACGCAGTATTTT. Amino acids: CASSLATTTGRTQYF.

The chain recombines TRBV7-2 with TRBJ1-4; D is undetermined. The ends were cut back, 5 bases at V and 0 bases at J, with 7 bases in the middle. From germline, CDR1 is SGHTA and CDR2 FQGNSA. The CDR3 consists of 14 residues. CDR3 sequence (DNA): TGTGCCAGCAGCCTCAGGTCAACTAATGAAAAACTGTTTTTT. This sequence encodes CASSLRSTNEKLFF.

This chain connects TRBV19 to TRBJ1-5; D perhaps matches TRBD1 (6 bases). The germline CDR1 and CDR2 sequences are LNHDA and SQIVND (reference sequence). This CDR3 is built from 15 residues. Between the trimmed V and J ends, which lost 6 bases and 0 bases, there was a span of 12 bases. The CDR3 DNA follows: TGTGCCAGTAGGCAGACAGGTAATAGCAATCAGCCCCAGCATTTT. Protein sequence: CASRQTGNSNQPQHF.

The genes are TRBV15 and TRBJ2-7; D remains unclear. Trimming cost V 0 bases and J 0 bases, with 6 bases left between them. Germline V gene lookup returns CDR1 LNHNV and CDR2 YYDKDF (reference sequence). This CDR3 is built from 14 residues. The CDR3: CATSRDIGSYEQYF. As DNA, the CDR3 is TGTGCCACCAGCAGAGATATCGGCTCCTACGAGCAGTACTTC.

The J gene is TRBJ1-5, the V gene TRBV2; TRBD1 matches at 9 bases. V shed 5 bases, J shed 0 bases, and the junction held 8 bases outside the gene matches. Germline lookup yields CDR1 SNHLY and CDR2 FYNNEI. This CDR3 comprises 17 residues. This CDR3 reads CASSPGQGLRSNQPQHF. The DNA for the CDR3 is TGTGCCAGCAGTCCGGGACAGGGCCTTCGTAGCAATCAGCCCCAGCATTTT.

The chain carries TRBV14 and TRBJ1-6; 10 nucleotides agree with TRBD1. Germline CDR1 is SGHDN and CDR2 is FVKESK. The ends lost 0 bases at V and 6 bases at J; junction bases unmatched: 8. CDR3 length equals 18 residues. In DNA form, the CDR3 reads TGTGCCAGCAGCCAAGATTTCGGGACAGGGGTTTTTAATTCACCCCTCCACTTT. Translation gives CASSQDFGTGVFNSPLHF.

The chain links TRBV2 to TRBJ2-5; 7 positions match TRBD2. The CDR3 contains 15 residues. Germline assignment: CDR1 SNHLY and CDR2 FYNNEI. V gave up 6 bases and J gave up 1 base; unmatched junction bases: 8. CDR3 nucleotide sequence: TGTGCCAGCAGGGGTAGAGCGGGACGCCAAGAGACCCAGTACTTC. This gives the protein CASRGRAGRQETQYF.

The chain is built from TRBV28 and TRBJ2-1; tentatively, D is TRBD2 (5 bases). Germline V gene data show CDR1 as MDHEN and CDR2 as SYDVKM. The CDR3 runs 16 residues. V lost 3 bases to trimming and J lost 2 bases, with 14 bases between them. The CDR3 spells CASSFGLALPYNEQFF. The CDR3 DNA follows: TGTGCCAGCAGTTTTGGGCTAGCTCTCCCCTACAATGAGCAGTTCTTC. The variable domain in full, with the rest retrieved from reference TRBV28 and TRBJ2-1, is DVKVTQSSRYLVKRTGEKVFLECVQDMDHENMFWYRQDPGLGLRLIYFSYDVKMKEKGDIPEGYSVSREKKERFSLILESASTNQTSMYLCASSFGLALPYNEQFFGPGTRLTVL.

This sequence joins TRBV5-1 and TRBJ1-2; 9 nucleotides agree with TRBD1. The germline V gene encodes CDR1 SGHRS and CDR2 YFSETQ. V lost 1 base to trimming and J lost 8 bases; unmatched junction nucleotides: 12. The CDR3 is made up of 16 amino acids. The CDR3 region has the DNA TGCGCCAGCAGCTTGTGGGGACAGGGACGAGAGTCCGGCTACACCTTC. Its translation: CASSLWGQGRESGYTF.

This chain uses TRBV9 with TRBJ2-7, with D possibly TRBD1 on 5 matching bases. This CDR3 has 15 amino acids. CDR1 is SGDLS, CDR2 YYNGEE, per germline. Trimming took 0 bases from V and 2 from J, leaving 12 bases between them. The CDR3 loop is CASSVAQGIAYEQYF. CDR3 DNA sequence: TGTGCCAGCAGCGTAGCCCAGGGTATTGCCTACGAGCAGTACTTC.

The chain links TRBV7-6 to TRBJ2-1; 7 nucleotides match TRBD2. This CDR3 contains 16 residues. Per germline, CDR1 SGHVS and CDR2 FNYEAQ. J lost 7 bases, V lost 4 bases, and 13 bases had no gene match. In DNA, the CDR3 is TGTGCCAGCAGCTCACTAGCGATGGGGAAGGGTAATGAGCAGTTCTTC. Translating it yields CASSSLAMGKGNEQFF.